This TCR beta chain was observed in a study of T cell repertoires in cytomegalovirus infection. Study as a whole: Based on public TCR beta signatures, there were indications of CMV infection and of a matching HLA type.

Study-level findings and limits: Cumulative public TCR beta family frequency identified CMV carriers with the relevant HLA.

The CDR3 is 14 residues long. The V and J ends lost 3 bases and 4 bases respectively, with 9 bases between them. CDR1 and CDR2 from the germline V gene are SEHNR and FQNEAQ (reference sequence). As regards this clonotype: The antigen is unknown.

MiXCR, run by TCRdb on the reads, gives a single entry per CDR3 protein. The sample lists 600,000 to 700,000 distinct CDR3 sequences, about 33% occurring once. This TCR was recovered from a human donor in good health (CMV status not recorded). Some clones in this sample may be carry-over from other donors' samples. The chain joins TRBV7-9 to TRBJ2-2; no clear D. This specimen was cultured PBMCs, taken from culture after CMV antigen stimulation. CDR3 DNA: TGTGCCAGCAGCTTCCGGCGCACCACCGGGGAGCTGTTTTTT. Protein product: CASSFRRTTGELFF.